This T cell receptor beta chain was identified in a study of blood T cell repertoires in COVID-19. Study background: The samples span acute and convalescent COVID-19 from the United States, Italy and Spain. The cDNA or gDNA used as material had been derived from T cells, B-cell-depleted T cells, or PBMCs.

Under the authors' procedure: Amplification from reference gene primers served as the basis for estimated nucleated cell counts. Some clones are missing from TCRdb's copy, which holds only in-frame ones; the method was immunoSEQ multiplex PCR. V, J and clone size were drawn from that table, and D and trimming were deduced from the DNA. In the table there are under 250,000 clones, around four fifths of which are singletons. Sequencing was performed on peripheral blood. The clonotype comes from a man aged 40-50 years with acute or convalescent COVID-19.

The CDR3 DNA sequence: TGTGCCAGCAGCATGACAGGGATGAACACTGAAGCTTTCTTT. Residues: CASSMTGMNTEAFF. The genes are TRBV5-6 and TRBJ1-1; 7 bases are a match to TRBD1. This CDR3 contains 14 residues. Germline V CDR1 and CDR2: SGHDT, YYEEEE. Germline trimming cut 4 bases from V and 0 bases from J; bases unmatched to any gene: 3.